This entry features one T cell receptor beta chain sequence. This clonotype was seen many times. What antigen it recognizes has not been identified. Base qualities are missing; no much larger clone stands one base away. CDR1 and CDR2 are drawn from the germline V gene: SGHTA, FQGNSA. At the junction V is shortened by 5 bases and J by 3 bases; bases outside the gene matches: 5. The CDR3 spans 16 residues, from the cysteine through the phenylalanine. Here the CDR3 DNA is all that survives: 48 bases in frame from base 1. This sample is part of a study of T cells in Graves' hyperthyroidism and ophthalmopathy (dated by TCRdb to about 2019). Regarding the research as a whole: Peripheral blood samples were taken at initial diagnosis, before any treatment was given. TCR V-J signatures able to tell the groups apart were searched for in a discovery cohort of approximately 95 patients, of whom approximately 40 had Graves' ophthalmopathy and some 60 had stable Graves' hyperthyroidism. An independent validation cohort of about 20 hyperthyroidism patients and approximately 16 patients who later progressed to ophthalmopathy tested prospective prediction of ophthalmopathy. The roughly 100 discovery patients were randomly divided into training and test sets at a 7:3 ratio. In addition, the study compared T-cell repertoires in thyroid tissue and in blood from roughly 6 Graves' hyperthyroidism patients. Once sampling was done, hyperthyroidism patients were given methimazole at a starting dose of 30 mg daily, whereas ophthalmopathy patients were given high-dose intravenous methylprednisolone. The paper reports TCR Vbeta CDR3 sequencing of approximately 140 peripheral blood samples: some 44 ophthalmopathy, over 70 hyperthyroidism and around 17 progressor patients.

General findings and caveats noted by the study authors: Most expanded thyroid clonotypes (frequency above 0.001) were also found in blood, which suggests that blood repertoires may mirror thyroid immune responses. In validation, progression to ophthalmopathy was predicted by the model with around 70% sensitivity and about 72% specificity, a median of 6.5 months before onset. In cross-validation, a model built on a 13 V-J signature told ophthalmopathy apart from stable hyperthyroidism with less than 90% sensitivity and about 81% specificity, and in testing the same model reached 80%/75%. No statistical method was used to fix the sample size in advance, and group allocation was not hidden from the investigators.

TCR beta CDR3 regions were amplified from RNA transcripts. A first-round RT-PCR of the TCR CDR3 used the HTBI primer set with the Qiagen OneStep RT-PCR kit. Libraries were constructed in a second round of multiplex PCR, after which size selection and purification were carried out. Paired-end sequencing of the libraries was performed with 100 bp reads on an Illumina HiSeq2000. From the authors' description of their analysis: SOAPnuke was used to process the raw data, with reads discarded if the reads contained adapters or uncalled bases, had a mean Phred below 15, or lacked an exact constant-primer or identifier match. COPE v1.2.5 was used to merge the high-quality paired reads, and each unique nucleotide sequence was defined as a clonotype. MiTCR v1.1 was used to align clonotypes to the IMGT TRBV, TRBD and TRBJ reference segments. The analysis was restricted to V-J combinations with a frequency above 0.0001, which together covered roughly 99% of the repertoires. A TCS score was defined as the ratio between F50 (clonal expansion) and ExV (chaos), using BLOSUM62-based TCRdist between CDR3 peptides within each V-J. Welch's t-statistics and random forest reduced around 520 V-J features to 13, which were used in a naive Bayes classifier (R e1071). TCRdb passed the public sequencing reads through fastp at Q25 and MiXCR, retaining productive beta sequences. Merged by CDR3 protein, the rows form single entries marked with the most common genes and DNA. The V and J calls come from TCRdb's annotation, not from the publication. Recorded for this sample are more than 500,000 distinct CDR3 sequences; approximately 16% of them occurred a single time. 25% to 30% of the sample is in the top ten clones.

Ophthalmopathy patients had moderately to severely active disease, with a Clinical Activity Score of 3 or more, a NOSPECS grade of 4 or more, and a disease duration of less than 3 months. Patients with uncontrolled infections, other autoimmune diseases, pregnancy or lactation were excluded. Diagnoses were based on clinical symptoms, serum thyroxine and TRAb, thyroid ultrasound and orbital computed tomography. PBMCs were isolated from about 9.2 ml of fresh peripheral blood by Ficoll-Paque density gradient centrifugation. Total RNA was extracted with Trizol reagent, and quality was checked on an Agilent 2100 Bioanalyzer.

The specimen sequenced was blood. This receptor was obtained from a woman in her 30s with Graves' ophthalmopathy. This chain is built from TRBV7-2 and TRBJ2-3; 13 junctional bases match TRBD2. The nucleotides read TGTGCCAGCAGCAGTGGACTAGCGGGAGCGACAGATACGCAGTATTTT. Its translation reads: CASSSGLAGATDTQYF.